This T cell receptor beta chain was documented in a study of Graves' ophthalmopathy and Graves' hyperthyroidism. RNA transcripts yielded amplified TCR beta CDR3 regions. Second-round multiplex PCR came after a first-round RT-PCR that employed HTBI primers. TCRdb itself ran the multiplex PCR reads through MiXCR, one entry per CDR3 protein. The sample consists of 500,000 to 700,000 distinct CDR3 sequences, 22% of them appearing once. CDR3 length equals 12 residues. The ends were cut back, 6 bases at V and 7 bases at J, with 12 bases in the middle. The sample comprised peripheral blood. The chain recombines TRBV12-3 or TRBV12-4 with TRBJ1-1; D not resolved. This receptor was identified in a woman younger than 30 with stable Graves' hyperthyroidism. Some clones in this sample may be carry-over from other donors' samples. The CDR3 is CASSQTSGEAFF. CDR3 nucleotide sequence: TGTGCCAGCAGCCAGACATCGGGTGAAGCTTTCTTT.